This TCR beta chain was identified during a study of blood T cell repertoires in COVID-19. Study-wide context: Sites across the United States, Italy and Spain contributed samples from acute and convalescent COVID-19.

As handled by the study authors: Counts of nucleated cells, estimated from reference gene primer amplification, were obtained. Data came from immunoSEQ multiplex PCR; TCRdb stores just in-frame clones and leaves some out. The D gene and trimming were derived from the DNA, and the V and J assignments and clone size from that table. Among about 240,000 clones listed, about 79% were seen once. Trimming took off 9 bases at V and 9 bases at J, with 12 bases between the two ends. The CDR3 extends over 12 amino acids. This chain links TRBV12-3 or TRBV12-4 with TRBJ1-6; D unresolved. This clonotype was obtained from a woman of 80 years or more with acute or convalescent COVID-19. Sequencing was performed on peripheral blood. The CDR3 DNA follows: TGTGCCAGTAGAGGGCAACTTTCACCCCTCCACTTT. Protein sequence: CASRGQLSPLHF.